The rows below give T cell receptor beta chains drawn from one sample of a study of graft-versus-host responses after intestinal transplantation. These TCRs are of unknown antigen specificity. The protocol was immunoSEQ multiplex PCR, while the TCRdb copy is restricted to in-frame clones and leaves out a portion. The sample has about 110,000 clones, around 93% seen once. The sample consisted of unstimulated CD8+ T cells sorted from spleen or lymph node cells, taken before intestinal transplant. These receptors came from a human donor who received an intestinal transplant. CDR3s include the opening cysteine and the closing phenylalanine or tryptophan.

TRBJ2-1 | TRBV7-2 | CASSRARGRKSNEQFF
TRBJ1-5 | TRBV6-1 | CASSEPQSYSNQPQHF
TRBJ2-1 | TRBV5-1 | CASSFETGTYNEQFF
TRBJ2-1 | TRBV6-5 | CASSSLDRDNEQFF
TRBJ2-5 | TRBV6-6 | CASSYSVRGGKETQYF
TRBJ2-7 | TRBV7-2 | CASSSLLGTYEQYF
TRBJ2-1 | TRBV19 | CASGASGSDEQFF
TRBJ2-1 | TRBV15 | CATSRDSGTSGPRASYNEQFF
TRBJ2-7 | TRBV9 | CASSVGTGAYEQYF
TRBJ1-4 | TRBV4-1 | CASSQAPPGQGNEKLFF